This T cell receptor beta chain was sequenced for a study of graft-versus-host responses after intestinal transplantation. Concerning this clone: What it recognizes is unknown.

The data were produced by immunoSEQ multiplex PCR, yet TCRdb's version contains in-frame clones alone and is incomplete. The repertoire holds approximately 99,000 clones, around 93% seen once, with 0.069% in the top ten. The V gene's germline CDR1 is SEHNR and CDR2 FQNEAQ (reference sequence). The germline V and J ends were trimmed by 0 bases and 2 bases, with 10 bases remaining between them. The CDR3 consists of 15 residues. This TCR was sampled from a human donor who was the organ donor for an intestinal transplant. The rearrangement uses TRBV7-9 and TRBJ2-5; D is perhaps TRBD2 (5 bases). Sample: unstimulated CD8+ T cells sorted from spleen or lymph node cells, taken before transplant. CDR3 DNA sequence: TGTGCCAGCAGCTTAGCGGGGAGTCTTCAAGAGACCCAGTACTTC. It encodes CASSLAGSLQETQYF.